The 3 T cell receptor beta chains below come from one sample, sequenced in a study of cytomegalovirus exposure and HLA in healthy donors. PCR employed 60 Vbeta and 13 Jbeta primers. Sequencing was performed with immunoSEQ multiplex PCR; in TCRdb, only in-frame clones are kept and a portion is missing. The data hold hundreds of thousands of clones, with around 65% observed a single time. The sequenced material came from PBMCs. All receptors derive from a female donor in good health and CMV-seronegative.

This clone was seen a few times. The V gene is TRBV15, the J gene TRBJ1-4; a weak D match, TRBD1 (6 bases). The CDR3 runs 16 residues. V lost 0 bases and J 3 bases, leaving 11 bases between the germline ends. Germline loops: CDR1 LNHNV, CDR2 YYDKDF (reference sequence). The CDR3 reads CATSREKGVANEKLFF. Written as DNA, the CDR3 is TGTGCCACCAGCAGAGAAAAGGGGGTGGCTAATGAAAAACTGTTTTTT.

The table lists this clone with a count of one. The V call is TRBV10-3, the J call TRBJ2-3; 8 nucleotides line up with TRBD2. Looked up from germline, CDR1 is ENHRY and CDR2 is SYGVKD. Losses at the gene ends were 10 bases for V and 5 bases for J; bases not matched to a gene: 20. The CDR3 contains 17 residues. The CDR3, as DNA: TGTGCCACCATAAAGGATTTACAAGCGGGAGTTAGAGATACGCAGTATTTT. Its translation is CATIKDLQAGVRDTQYF.

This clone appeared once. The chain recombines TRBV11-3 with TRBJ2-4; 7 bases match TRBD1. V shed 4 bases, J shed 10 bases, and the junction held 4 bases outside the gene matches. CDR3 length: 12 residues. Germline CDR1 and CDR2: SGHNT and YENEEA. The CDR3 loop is CASSSRGQIQYF. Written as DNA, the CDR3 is TGTGCCAGCAGCTCCAGGGGACAGATTCAGTACTTC. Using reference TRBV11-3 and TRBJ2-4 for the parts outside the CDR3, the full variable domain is EAGVVQSPRYKIIEKKQPVAFWCNPISGHNTLYWYLQNLGQGPELLIRYENEEAVDDSQLPKDRFSAERLKGVDSTLKIQPAELGDSAVYLCASSSRGQIQYFGAGTRLSVL.